This TCR beta chain was identified during a study of a mutant IDH1 vaccine in newly diagnosed glioma. Time point indicated: week 47, end of study. The investigators gave 300 ug of mutant IDH1 20-mer peptide in each vaccine dose, together with topical imiquimod. The study gave patients eight vaccinations in weeks 1, 3, 5, 7, 11, 15, 19, 23. About this clone: Antigen specificity is unknown.

The method was immunoSEQ multiplex PCR; TCRdb's version includes in-frame clones alone and lacks a portion of them. The sample yields tens of thousands of clones, more than 70% seen once. Germline V gene data show CDR1 as PRHDT and CDR2 as FYEKMQ (reference sequence). V lost 1 base to trimming and J lost 7 bases, with 11 bases between them. The CDR3 length is 15 residues. The genes are TRBV13 and TRBJ1-6; D not resolved. The sequence derives from a man aged 35-49 years with glioma. This material consisted of PBMCs, taken from a glioma patient whose treatment included an IDH1 peptide vaccine. The CDR3 loop is CASSLEAEGNSPLHF. The CDR3 DNA follows: TGTGCCAGCAGCTTAGAAGCCGAAGGGAATTCACCCCTCCACTTT.